This T cell receptor (beta chain) was documented in a study of T cell responses to AZD1222 COVID-19 vaccine (dated by TCRdb to the early 2020s). For the study in its entirety: AZD1222 recipients whose second dose came at about 4 weeks and those whose second dose came at about 12 weeks were combined into one group, since spike-specific TCR depth and breadth did not differ between the two schedules. TCR sequencing covered over 230 trial participants: 207 given two doses of AZD1222 and around 26 given two doses of MenACWY control vaccine. Trial participants were enrolled by age into 18-55, 56-69 and 70-plus year subgroups, with roughly 160, 29 and 62 TCR-sequenced participants respectively.

This sample's time point label indicates: baseline before first vaccination. The vaccinee samples were drawn from two UK trials, COV001 and COV002, one of which was a single-blind randomized controlled phase 2/3 trial testing AZD1222 (ChAdOx1 nCoV-19) in healthy adults. For TCRbeta chain sequencing, PBMC samples were collected from trial participants at day 0 and at day 28 after the second dose. What the authors observed across the whole study: Conclusions about previously exposed vaccinees are limited, since just five or six AZD1222 recipients were seropositive for SARS-CoV-2 at baseline. Because no day 14 peak-response samples were available, repertoires were characterized only after the peak T cell response. A significant rise in spike-specific TCR breadth and depth was observed after two AZD1222 doses relative to day 0 and relative to MenACWY recipients. Participants were mostly white British and included more females than males, and it was suggested by the authors that clonal diversity may have been underestimated. In the small 56-69-year group, the increase in depth fell short of significance, most likely because of low power. CD4 TCRs associated with the vaccine covered the entire spike protein, and the dominant responses were in regions 160-218 and 743-854. Reportedly, close to half of the unique spike-specific TCRs recognized epitopes lying outside the regions that are mutated in the B.1.351 and B.1.1.7 variants.

Concerning this clone: Its binding antigen is unknown. The sample holds no much larger clone one base away, and base qualities are not on file.

The CDR3 regions of human TCRbeta chains were analyzed by immunosequencing. Regarding the original processing steps: Repertoire TCRs were checked for matches against a reference library of SARS-CoV-2-specific TCRs that had been generated using the MIRA antigen-specificity platform. Breadth meant the fraction of unique TCRs that were SARS-CoV-2-associated, whereas depth meant the fraction of total T cells that were SARS-CoV-2-associated. Each spike-specific TCR was assigned to its reactive spike region and to a CD4 or CD8 class using the MIRA data. Log10-transformed breadth and depth values were compared by one-way ANOVA with Sidak's multiple comparisons tests. TCRdb's version of the immuneACCESS table is confined to in-frame rearrangements and falls short of the full clone set. An unresolved V gene accounts for under half of the shortfall where checked; the remainder is of unknown origin. D and trimming come from the DNA, and the V and J calls and clone size come from that table. The sample contains 170,000 or so clones, less than 95% of them found a single time. Jointly, the top ten make up approximately 2.9% of the sample.

Including the terminal cysteine and phenylalanine, the CDR3 comprises 12 residues. The only DNA kept is the CDR3, 36 bases in frame from the first base. In the germline V gene (reference sequence), CDR1 corresponds to SGHKS and CDR2 to YYEKEE. V and J lose 2 bases and 5 bases, and a span of 7 bases separates them. The rearrangement joined TRBV5-5 to TRBJ1-2; a confident D gene designation cannot be given. The receptor was isolated from an adult in good health. The specimen comprised peripheral blood, sampled on day 0 of AZD1222 vaccination. For the CDR3, the sequence is CASSFMEYGYTF. Here is the DNA: TGTGCCAGCAGCTTCATGGAATATGGCTACACCTTC.